What follows describes a single T cell receptor (beta chain). This specimen belongs to a study of blood T cell repertoires in COVID-19. With V trimmed by 1 base and J by 8 bases, 12 bases remained unmatched. Germline values: CDR1 SGHAT, CDR2 FQNNGV. This CDR3 is 17 amino acids long. TCRdb's table, derived via immunoSEQ multiplex PCR, lists solely in-frame clones and lacks some. The repertoire holds 35,000 to 45,000 clones, with over 70% as singletons. The J gene is TRBJ2-1, the V gene TRBV11-2; 9 bases align to TRBD2. The material sequenced was peripheral blood. The sequence derives from a human donor in a cohort sampled during active COVID-19. CDR3 protein: CASSLVTLGLASHEQFF. In DNA form, the CDR3 reads TGTGCCAGCAGCTTAGTAACTTTGGGACTAGCCTCCCATGAGCAGTTCTTC.